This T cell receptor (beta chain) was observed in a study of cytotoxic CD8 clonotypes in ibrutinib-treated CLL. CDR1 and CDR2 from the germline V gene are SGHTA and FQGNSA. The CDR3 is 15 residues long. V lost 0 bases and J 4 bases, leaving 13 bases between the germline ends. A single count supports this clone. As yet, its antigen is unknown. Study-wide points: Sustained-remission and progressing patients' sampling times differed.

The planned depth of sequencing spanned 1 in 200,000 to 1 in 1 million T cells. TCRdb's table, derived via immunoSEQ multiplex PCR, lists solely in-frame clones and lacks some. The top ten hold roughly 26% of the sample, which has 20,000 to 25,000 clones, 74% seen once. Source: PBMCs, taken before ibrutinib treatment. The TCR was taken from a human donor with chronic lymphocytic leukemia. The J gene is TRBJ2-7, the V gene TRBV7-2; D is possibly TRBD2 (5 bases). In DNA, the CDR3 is TGTGCCAGCAGCTTAGCTGCCGAGGGATCATACGAGCAGTACTTC. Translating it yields CASSLAAEGSYEQYF.